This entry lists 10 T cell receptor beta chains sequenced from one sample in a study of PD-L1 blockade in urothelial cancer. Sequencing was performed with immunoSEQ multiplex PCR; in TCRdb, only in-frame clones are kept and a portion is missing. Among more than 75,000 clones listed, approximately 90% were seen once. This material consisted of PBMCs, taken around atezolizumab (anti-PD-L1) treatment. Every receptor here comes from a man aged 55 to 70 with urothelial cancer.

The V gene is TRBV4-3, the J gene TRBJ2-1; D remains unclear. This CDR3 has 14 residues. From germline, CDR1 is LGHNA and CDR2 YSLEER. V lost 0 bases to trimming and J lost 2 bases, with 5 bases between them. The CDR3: CASSQEDTYNEQFF. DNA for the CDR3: TGCGCCAGCAGCCAAGAAGACACCTACAATGAGCAGTTCTTC.

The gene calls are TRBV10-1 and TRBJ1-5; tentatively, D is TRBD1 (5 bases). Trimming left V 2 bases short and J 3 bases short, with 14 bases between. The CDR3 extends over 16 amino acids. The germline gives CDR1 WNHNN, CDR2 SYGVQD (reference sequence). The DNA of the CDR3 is TGCGCCAGCAGTGAGGGGGGGGGAACGGACAATCAGCCCCAGCATTTT. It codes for CASSEGGGTDNQPQHF.

CDR3 region: CASSEELRGGKDIQYF. Here the CDR3 DNA reads TGTGCCAGCAGTGAAGAGTTGCGAGGGGGCAAGGACATTCAGTACTTC. J is TRBJ2-4 and V is TRBV6-1, with 7 bases matching TRBD1. This CDR3 has 16 residues. J lost 8 bases, V lost 1 base, and 11 bases had no gene match. Looked up from germline, CDR1 is MNHNS and CDR2 is SASEGT.

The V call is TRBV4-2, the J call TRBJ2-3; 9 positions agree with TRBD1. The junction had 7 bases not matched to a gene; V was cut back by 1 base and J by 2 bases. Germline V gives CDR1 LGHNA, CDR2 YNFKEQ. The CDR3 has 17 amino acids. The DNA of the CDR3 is TGTGCCAGCAGCCAAGGCTACCGGGACAGGGCCACAGATACGCAGTATTTT. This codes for CASSQGYRDRATDTQYF.

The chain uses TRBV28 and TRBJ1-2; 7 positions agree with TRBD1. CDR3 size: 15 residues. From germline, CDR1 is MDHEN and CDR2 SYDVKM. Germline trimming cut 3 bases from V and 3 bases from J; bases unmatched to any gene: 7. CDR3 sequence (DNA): TGTGCCAGCAGTTTTACCGGGACAGTAGACTATGGCTACACCTTC. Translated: CASSFTGTVDYGYTF.

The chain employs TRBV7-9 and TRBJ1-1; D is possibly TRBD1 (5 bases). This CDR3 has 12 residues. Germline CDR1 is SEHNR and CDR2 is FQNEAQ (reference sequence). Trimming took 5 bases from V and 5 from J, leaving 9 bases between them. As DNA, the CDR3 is TGTGCCAGCAGCGCAGGGACTACTGAAGCTTTCTTT. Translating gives CASSAGTTEAFF. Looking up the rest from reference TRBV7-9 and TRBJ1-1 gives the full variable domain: DTGVSQNPRHKITKRGQNVTFRCDPISEHNRLYWYRQTLGQGPEFLTYFQNEAQLEKSRLLSDRFSAERPKGSFSTLEIQRTEQGDSAMYLCASSAGTTEAFFGQGTRLTVV.

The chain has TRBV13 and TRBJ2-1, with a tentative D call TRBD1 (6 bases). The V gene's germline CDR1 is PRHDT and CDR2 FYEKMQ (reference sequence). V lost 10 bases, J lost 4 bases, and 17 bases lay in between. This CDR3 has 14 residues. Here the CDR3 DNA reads TGTGCCACTATAGAAGGGGGAGCGTACAATGAGCAGTTCTTC. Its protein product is CATIEGGAYNEQFF.

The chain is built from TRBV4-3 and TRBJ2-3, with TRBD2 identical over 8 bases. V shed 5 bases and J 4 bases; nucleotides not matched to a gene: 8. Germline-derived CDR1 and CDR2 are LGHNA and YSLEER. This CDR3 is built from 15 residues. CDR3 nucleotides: TGCGCCAGCAGCGCTCGACTAGCGCAATCAGATACGCAGTATTTT. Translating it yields CASSARLAQSDTQYF.

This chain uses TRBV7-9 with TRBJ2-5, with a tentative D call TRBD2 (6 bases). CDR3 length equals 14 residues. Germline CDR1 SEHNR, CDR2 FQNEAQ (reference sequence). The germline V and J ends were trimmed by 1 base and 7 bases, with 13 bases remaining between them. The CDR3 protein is CASSLDLTGGTQYF. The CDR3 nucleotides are TGTGCCAGCAGCTTAGACCTAACCGGGGGGACCCAGTACTTC.

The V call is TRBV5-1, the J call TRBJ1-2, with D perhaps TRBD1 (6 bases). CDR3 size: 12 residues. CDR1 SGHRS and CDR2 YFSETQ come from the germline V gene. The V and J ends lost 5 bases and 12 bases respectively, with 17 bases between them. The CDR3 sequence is CASRLGGEGDTF. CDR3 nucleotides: TGCGCCAGCAGGTTAGGGGGAGAAGGGGACACCTTC. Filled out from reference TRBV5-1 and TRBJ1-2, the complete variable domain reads KAGVTQTPRYLIKTRGQQVTLSCSPISGHRSVSWYQQTPGQGLQFLFEYFSETQRNKGNFPGRFSGRQFSNSRSEMNVSTLELGDSALYLCASRLGGEGDTFGSGTRLTVV.